This T cell receptor (beta chain) derives from a study of early T cells in non-severe SARS-CoV-2 infection. Study context: Sequencing input comprised bulk RNA from unsorted whole blood; chain pairing was not available.

The CDR3 runs to 16 residues. V dropped 1 base and J dropped 5; count of bases not matched to a gene: 7. Germline V gene lookup returns CDR1 SGHAT and CDR2 FQNNGV. This clonotype was detected many times. Its antigen is undetermined. Whole-study findings and limits: VDJdb matching, biased toward anti-spike CD8 responses, missed private and CD4 specificities.

Unique molecular identifier tags were affixed to discrete cDNA molecules. TCRdb recomputed calls from the 5' RACE reads with MiXCR, one row per CDR3 protein. This sample has roughly 38,000 distinct CDR3 sequences, with about 5.5% found just once. Sample: whole blood, taken at baseline. The chain combines TRBV11-2 with TRBJ2-3; 9 positions match TRBD2. The receptor comes from an adult who was a healthcare worker with PCR-confirmed SARS-CoV-2 infection or an uninfected control (not recorded which). The CDR3 DNA is TGTGCCAGCAGCTTAGTAACTAGCGGGTGGATAGATACGCAGTATTTT. Protein: CASSLVTSGWIDTQYF.